Here is one T cell receptor (beta chain) with its context. Its antigen is still unknown. The data derive from a study of T cell responses to AZD1222 COVID-19 vaccine. Regarding the study as a whole: It was only a handful of AZD1222 recipients who were seropositive at baseline. Reportedly, close to half of spike-specific TCRs are directed against unmutated variant regions.

V was cut by 3 bases and J by 3 bases, with 16 bases left in between. The CDR3 runs to 16 residues. The repertoire was sequenced with immunoSEQ multiplex PCR; TCRdb's copy has only in-frame clones and lacks some. The sample lists some 80,000 clones; 70% to 90% were seen once. The chain links TRBV5-3 to TRBJ1-3, with a tentative D call TRBD1 (5 bases). TRBV5-3 is an open reading frame whose function is uncertain. This TCR was recovered from an adult in good health. Sample: peripheral blood, taken on day 0 of MenACWY control vaccination. CDR3 loop: CARSSDPGTHGNTIYF. The CDR3 nucleotides are TGTGCCAGAAGCTCTGACCCCGGGACTCATGGAAACACCATATATTTT.